Listed below are T cell receptor beta chains from one sample, sequenced in a study of OX40 agonist ivuxolimab in advanced cancers. Generated by immunoSEQ multiplex PCR, the TCRdb table keeps only in-frame clones and is missing some. This sample has about 12,000 clones, with around 76% found just once. The starting material was CD4+ or CD8+ T cells sorted from blood, obtained in a trial of the OX40 agonist ivuxolimab. The receptors were gathered from an adult with an advanced solid tumor such as melanoma, head and neck, liver or kidney cancer. The CDR3 runs from the conserved cysteine through the conserved F or W. Rows may omit the clone size; those that give it use once, few, many or a size class.

>few|TRBJ2-1|TRBV30
CAWSVLASGWVEQFF
>NA|TRBJ2-6|TRBV21-1
CASSIHREAAGANVLTF
>few|TRBJ1-1|TRBV15
CATSRGSFRDSMNTEAFF
>NA|TRBJ2-7|TRBV5-6
CASSFRDRGAYEQYF
>NA|TRBJ2-1|TRBV6-5
CASKTGGNNEQFF
>NA|TRBJ2-1|TRBV5-8
CASSWVSGSSYNEQFF
>few|TRBJ1-2|TRBV28
CASSTGQGGYTF
>NA|TRBJ2-6|TRBV5-1
CASRPVPSGTPSGANVLTF
>NA|TRBJ1-1|TRBV4-1
CASSQDTGEYRITEAFF
>NA|TRBJ2-3|TRBV13
CASSSNSGDPTDTQYF
>once|TRBJ2-4|TRBV5-1
CASSLAEGGVMDIQYF
>NA|TRBJ1-5|TRBV27
CASSLFSTGQGDQPQHF
>NA|TRBJ2-1|TRBV13
CASSLSGDIYNEQFF
>NA|TRBJ2-3|TRBV6-4
CASSDLAASGTDTQYF
>NA|TRBJ2-7|TRBV27
CASSLSEGMREQYF
>few|TRBJ1-5|TRBV10-1
CASRRGLTRTGVKNQPQHF
>few|TRBJ1-2|TRBV9
CASSVATGAYYGYTF
>NA|TRBJ1-6|TRBV5-1
CASSLQGQGCSPLHF
>NA|TRBJ1-4|TRBV7-8
CASSLNRKGTYNEKLFF
>NA|TRBJ1-1|TRBV10-3
CAISGKGIETEAFF
>NA|TRBJ2-1|TRBV2
CASSVSYNEQFF
>few|TRBJ1-5|TRBV15
CATSRDSNTGVGNQPQHF